These 14 T cell receptor beta chains were sequenced from one sample in a study of cytotoxic CD8 clonotypes in ibrutinib-treated CLL. The repertoire was sequenced with immunoSEQ multiplex PCR; TCRdb's copy has only in-frame clones and lacks some. The data show approximately 91,000 clones, about 85% seen once. The sample here was PBMCs, taken after 12 months of ibrutinib treatment. The receptors come from a human donor with chronic lymphocytic leukemia.

The chain carries TRBV5-6 and TRBJ2-1; TRBD1 aligns across 8 bases. The CDR3 spans 15 residues. Unmatched junction bases numbered 5, after V lost 3 bases and J lost 3 bases. Germline lookup yields CDR1 SGHDT and CDR2 YYEEEE. CDR3 region: CASSSFDRGYNEQFF. The DNA of the CDR3 is TGTGCCAGCAGCTCTTTCGACAGGGGCTACAATGAGCAGTTCTTC.

The DNA for the CDR3 is TGTGCCAGCAGCTTGGCCGGGGGGGCCCTCGGGAAAGAGACCCAGTACTTC. Its translation is CASSLAGGALGKETQYF. J is TRBJ2-5 and V is TRBV5-6; 8 nucleotides match TRBD2. CDR1 and CDR2 (germline): SGHDT, YYEEEE. The ends lost 0 bases at V and 3 bases at J; junction bases unmatched: 10. This CDR3 is 17 amino acids long.

The chain carries TRBV7-9 and TRBJ1-1; D is possibly TRBD1 (5 bases). The germline CDR1 and CDR2 sequences are SEHNR and FQNEAQ (reference sequence). V was pared by 10 bases and J by 1 base, with 16 bases between. The CDR3 consists of 14 residues. CDR3 bases: TGTGCCACCGCTCCCGGGACTCCGAACACTGAAGCTTTCTTT. It yields the protein CATAPGTPNTEAFF.

This clone was observed a handful of times. The chain is built from TRBV5-1 and TRBJ2-3; D is possibly TRBD1 (6 bases). This CDR3 region has 14 residues. Germline V gene sequence: CDR1 SGHRS, CDR2 YFSETQ. V was clipped by 0 bases and J by 1 base, with 6 bases between them. The CDR3 spells CASSLAGGTDTQYF. DNA for the CDR3: TGCGCCAGCAGCTTGGCAGGGGGCACAGATACGCAGTATTTT.

The rearrangement joins TRBV28 to TRBJ2-7, with unresolved D. The V gene lost 2 bases and the J gene lost 4 bases, with 15 bases spanning the gap. CDR3 size: 15 residues. Germline V gives CDR1 MDHEN, CDR2 SYDVKM. The CDR3 sequence is CASSLSEDRPYEQYF. The CDR3, as DNA: TGTGCCAGCAGTTTAAGTGAGGACCGCCCTTACGAGCAGTACTTC.

This chain connects TRBV28 to TRBJ1-1; D is undetermined. The CDR3 has 14 amino acids. The germline gives CDR1 MDHEN, CDR2 SYDVKM. The V gene lost 3 bases and the J gene lost 8 bases, with 16 bases spanning the gap. CDR3: CASSFPHDFEEAFF. The CDR3 DNA reads TGTGCCAGCAGTTTCCCCCACGACTTCGAGGAAGCTTTCTTT. Drawing the rest from reference TRBV28 and TRBJ1-1, the complete variable domain is DVKVTQSSRYLVKRTGEKVFLECVQDMDHENMFWYRQDPGLGLRLIYFSYDVKMKEKGDIPEGYSVSREKKERFSLILESASTNQTSMYLCASSFPHDFEEAFFGQGTRLTVV.

V and J are TRBV7-9 and TRBJ2-5; 12 bases align to TRBD2. There are 15 residues in the CDR3. The germline V gene has CDR1 SEHNR and CDR2 FQNEAQ (reference sequence). The trim removed 3 bases at V and 4 bases at J, leaving 3 bases unmatched. The CDR3 protein is CASSFRGLAGETQYF. The CDR3 DNA reads as TGTGCCAGCAGCTTTAGGGGACTAGCGGGAGAGACCCAGTACTTC.

The V and J genes are TRBV5-1 and TRBJ1-5, with 9 bases identical to TRBD1. The germline V gene encodes CDR1 SGHRS and CDR2 YFSETQ. J was trimmed by 6 bases and V by 0 bases; bases with no gene match: 4. The CDR3 is 15 residues long. This chain's CDR3 is CASSLGTGDVQPQHF. The DNA of the CDR3 is TGCGCCAGCAGCTTGGGGACAGGGGACGTTCAGCCCCAGCATTTT.

This rearrangement joins TRBV9 to TRBJ2-2; D is tentatively TRBD1 or TRBD2 (5 bases each). CDR3 size: 12 residues. The V and J ends lost 3 bases and 6 bases respectively, with 6 bases between them. Germline V gives CDR1 SGDLS, CDR2 YYNGEE. As DNA, the CDR3 is TGTGCCAGCAGCGCGGGGCCCGGGGAGCTGTTTTTT. Translated, it gives CASSAGPGELFF.

The V gene is TRBV9, the J gene TRBJ1-3; 7 bases match TRBD1. CDR3 size: 14 residues. Germline V CDR1 and CDR2: SGDLS, YYNGEE. The junction had 5 bases not matched to a gene; V was cut back by 4 bases and J by 4 bases. The CDR3: CASSPQGSGNTIYF. CDR3 DNA sequence: TGTGCCAGCAGCCCACAGGGGTCGGGAAACACCATATATTTT.

The gene calls are TRBV19 and TRBJ2-7; TRBD2 matches at 14 bases. The V and J ends lost 6 bases and 0 bases, in that order; junction bases with no gene match: 4. The germline gives CDR1 LNHDA, CDR2 SQIVND (reference sequence). The CDR3 loop spans 16 amino acids. CDR3 sequence reads: CASRTSGRASSYEQYF. CDR3 DNA sequence: TGTGCCAGTAGGACTAGCGGGAGGGCCAGCTCCTACGAGCAGTACTTC.

The chain links TRBV6-5 to TRBJ2-7; TRBD2 matches 7 bases. CDR1 and CDR2 (germline): MNHEY, SVGAGI. The J segment lost 1 base and the V segment lost 2 bases, leaving 5 bases of the junction unmatched. The CDR3 runs to 15 residues. The CDR3 nucleotides read TGTGCCAGCAGTTACGGGGGGGAGAGGTCCTACGAGCAGTACTTC. Translated: CASSYGGERSYEQYF.

This CDR3 is CASSLAPDRGYGYTF. The CDR3 DNA reads as TGTGCCAGCAGCTTGGCCCCGGACAGGGGGTATGGCTACACCTTC. This rearrangement joins TRBV5-6 to TRBJ1-2; 10 bases line up with TRBD1. Germline V lookup: CDR1 SGHDT, CDR2 YYEEEE. J lost 5 bases, V lost 0 bases, and 4 bases had no gene match. The CDR3 spans 15 residues.

The chain couples TRBV7-9 to TRBJ2-5; D is ambiguous. Germline loops: CDR1 SEHNR, CDR2 FQNEAQ (reference sequence). The CDR3 consists of 14 residues. Trimming took off 2 bases at V and 5 bases at J, with 12 bases between the two ends. The CDR3 spells CASSLIRVGETQYF. CDR3 in DNA: TGTGCCAGCAGCTTAATAAGGGTTGGGGAGACCCAGTACTTC.